A single sample gave rise to the 32 T cell receptor beta chains below, sequenced in a study of radiotherapy plus CTLA-4 blockade in lung cancer. Data came from immunoSEQ multiplex PCR; TCRdb stores just in-frame clones and leaves some out. This table has under 110,000 clones, around 85% appearing once. Sequences were derived from peripheral blood, sampled from a patient treated with radiotherapy plus ipilimumab. The receptor set was obtained from a human donor with non-small cell lung cancer that progressed on radiotherapy plus ipilimumab. Some clones in this sample may be carry-over from other donors' samples.

The J gene is TRBJ2-5, the V gene TRBV9, with unresolved D. The CDR3 runs 14 residues. Germline V gives CDR1 SGDLS, CDR2 YYNGEE. The germline V and J ends were trimmed by 3 bases and 4 bases, with 13 bases remaining between them. The CDR3 DNA sequence: TGTGCCAGCAGCGCCTTCCTTGACACAGAGACCCAGTACTTC. Amino acid sequence: CASSAFLDTETQYF.

The chain employs TRBV5-1 and TRBJ2-2; TRBD1 might be the D (6 bases). The V end lost 4 bases, the J end lost 1 base, and 8 bases lay between the germline ends. This CDR3 spans 14 amino acids. Germline V gene sequence: CDR1 SGHRS, CDR2 YFSETQ. The CDR3 coding sequence is TGCGCCAGCAGCCCGGGACAGAACACCGGGGAGCTGTTTTTT. Translated, it gives CASSPGQNTGELFF.

This sequence joins TRBV6-5 and TRBJ2-7; D ambiguous. This CDR3 has 12 residues. V dropped 3 bases and J dropped 7 bases, with 10 bases sitting between them. Germline CDR1 is MNHEY and CDR2 is SVGAGI. CDR3 nucleotides: TGTGCCAGCAGTTATGGCGTGGGAGAGCAGTACTTC. Amino acid sequence: CASSYGVGEQYF.

CDR3 DNA: TGTGCCAGCAGCTTGAAAACTCGACAGGGGGACGTTGGGGAGACCCAGTACTTC. Its protein is CASSLKTRQGDVGETQYF. The J gene is TRBJ2-5, the V gene TRBV5-6, with 9 bases fitting TRBD1. Germline V lookup: CDR1 SGHDT, CDR2 YYEEEE. This CDR3 region has 18 residues. Trimming removed 1 base from V and 5 bases from J; junction bases left unmatched: 15.

The CDR3 is CASSKVRRSGGVSNQPQHF. The CDR3 DNA sequence: TGTGCCAGCAGCAAAGTCCGTCGGTCAGGCGGCGTGAGCAATCAGCCCCAGCATTTT. The chain uses TRBV21-1 and TRBJ1-5. TRBV21-1 is given as a pseudogene. The CDR3 runs 19 residues.

This clone was counted a single time. The chain links TRBV6-6 to TRBJ1-1, with D unresolved. Trimming removed 6 bases from V and 2 bases from J, with 7 bases in between. The V gene's germline CDR1 is MNHNY and CDR2 SVGAGI (reference sequence). The CDR3 totals 12 residues. CDR3 residues: CASSPRNTEAFF. The CDR3 DNA reads TGTGCCAGCAGCCCAAGAAACACTGAAGCTTTCTTT.

The rearrangement uses TRBV5-1 and TRBJ1-1; D is undetermined. V was cut by 3 bases and J by 1 base, with 10 bases left in between. Germline CDR1 SGHRS, CDR2 YFSETQ. This CDR3 is built from 14 residues. The CDR3 DNA reads TGCGCCAGCAGCTGGCCAGAGCCGAACACTGAAGCTTTCTTT. Its protein product is CASSWPEPNTEAFF.

The chain recombines TRBV5-1 with TRBJ2-7, with a weak D call TRBD1 (6 bases). Germline CDR1 SGHRS, CDR2 YFSETQ. Trimming took 0 bases from V and 5 from J, leaving 18 bases between them. There are 16 residues in the CDR3. The CDR3 loop is CASSLDHRERSDEQYF. As DNA, the CDR3 is TGCGCCAGCAGCTTGGACCACAGGGAGCGGAGCGACGAGCAGTACTTC.

The V gene is TRBV6-5, the J gene TRBJ2-5; 8 bases match TRBD1. The germline gives CDR1 MNHEY, CDR2 SVGAGI. The J segment lost 3 bases and the V segment lost 6 bases, leaving 6 bases of the junction unmatched. This CDR3 is 14 amino acids long. The DNA of the CDR3 is TGTGCCAGCAGCCCCCAGACAGGGGAAGAGACCCAGTACTTC. Amino acids: CASSPQTGEETQYF.

This clone was seen only a few times. This chain joins TRBV7-9 and TRBJ2-6; TRBD2 might be the D (5 bases). Deletions cut 0 bases from V and 4 bases from J, with 7 bases between. CDR3 length: 15 residues. The V gene's germline CDR1 is SEHNR and CDR2 FQNEAQ (reference sequence). This CDR3 is CASSLAGAGANVLTF. The CDR3 nucleotides are TGTGCCAGCAGCTTAGCGGGAGCCGGGGCCAACGTCCTGACTTTC.

The V gene is TRBV20-1, the J gene TRBJ2-7, with unresolved D. V shed 3 bases and J shed 5 bases, with 8 bases lying between them. The CDR3 has 11 amino acids. Germline CDR1 DFQATT, CDR2 SNEGSKA (reference sequence). The CDR3 DNA sequence: TGCAGTGCTAGTCTTTCGGACGAGCAGTACTTC. Translating gives CSASLSDEQYF.

The V call is TRBV19, the J call TRBJ2-1; TRBD1 agrees at 8 bases. This CDR3 has 17 amino acids. V was clipped by 5 bases and J by 7 bases; unmatched bases: 16. CDR1 LNHDA and CDR2 SQIVND come from the germline V gene (reference sequence). The CDR3 region has the DNA TGTGCCAGTAGTTCCCTCTATGGGGACAGGATAATGAATGAGCAGTTCTTC. Translating gives CASSSLYGDRIMNEQFF.

This clone has a handful of counts. This chain connects TRBV10-3 to TRBJ2-5; D is possibly TRBD2 (6 bases). Germline V gene data show CDR1 as ENHRY and CDR2 as SYGVKD. V lost 4 bases to trimming and J lost 3 bases, with 9 bases between them. The CDR3 contains 13 residues. The CDR3 region has the DNA TGTGCCATCAGTGGAGGAGGGAAAGAGACCCAGTACTTC. As protein: CAISGGGKETQYF.

This clone was recorded a few times. The chain links TRBV7-9 to TRBJ2-4, with 9 bases lining up with TRBD2. Germline V lookup: CDR1 SEHNR, CDR2 FQNEAQ (reference sequence). V trimming: 4 bases; J trimming: 3 bases; junction bases outside the gene matches: 4. The CDR3 has 15 residues. The CDR3 DNA follows: TGTGCCAGCAGCTATAGCGGGGGCGGCAAAAACATTCAGTACTTC. Translating it yields CASSYSGGGKNIQYF. The entire variable domain, with the rest obtained from reference TRBV7-9 and TRBJ2-4, is as follows: DTGVSQNPRHKITKRGQNVTFRCDPISEHNRLYWYRQTLGQGPEFLTYFQNEAQLEKSRLLSDRFSAERPKGSFSTLEIQRTEQGDSAMYLCASSYSGGGKNIQYFGAGTRLSVL.

The chain combines TRBV7-3 with TRBJ2-3, with 7 nucleotides matching TRBD1. Germline lookup yields CDR1 SGHTA and CDR2 FQGTGA. This CDR3 spans 15 amino acids. V dropped 3 bases and J dropped 5; count of bases not matched to a gene: 8. CDR3 DNA sequence: TGTGCCAGCAGCTTGTTTGAGGGGGCAGGAGATACGCAGTATTTT. It is translated as CASSLFEGAGDTQYF.

The chain has TRBV10-3 and TRBJ1-4; D is uncertain. This CDR3 comprises 13 residues. Germline CDR1 ENHRY, CDR2 SYGVKD. The ends were cut back, 7 bases at V and 4 bases at J, with 10 bases in the middle. CDR3 sequence reads: CAIKRGSNEKLFF. The CDR3 bases are TGTGCCATCAAACGGGGTAGTAATGAAAAACTGTTTTTT.

The chain carries TRBV6-5 and TRBJ2-2; D remains ambiguous. V lost 4 bases, J lost 3 bases, and 12 bases lay in between. The CDR3 length is 15 residues. In germline, CDR1 is MNHEY, CDR2 SVGAGI. CDR3 nucleotide sequence: TGTGCCAGCAGTTCCGGGCAGCAGGACACCGGGGAGCTGTTTTTT. This codes for CASSSGQQDTGELFF.

The chain joins TRBV6-1 to TRBJ1-2; D perhaps matches TRBD1 (5 bases). Trimming stripped 2 bases from V and 3 bases from J, with 10 bases between. The CDR3 is 14 amino acids. CDR1 is MNHNS, CDR2 SASEGT, per germline. The CDR3 reads CASSERGSHYGYTF. The CDR3 DNA reads as TGTGCCAGCAGTGAACGGGGCAGCCACTATGGCTACACCTTC.

This clone was observed a few times. In nucleotides, the CDR3 is TGTGCCAGCAGCTTATTTAAGGGGGCCAACGTCCTGACTTTC. Translating it yields CASSLFKGANVLTF. The rearrangement links TRBV7-2 to TRBJ2-6, with D unresolved. This CDR3 has 14 residues. Per the germline V gene, CDR1 is SGHTA and CDR2 is FQGNSA. V was cut by 2 bases and J by 4 bases, with 6 bases left in between. Looking up the rest from reference TRBV7-2 and TRBJ2-6 gives the full variable domain: GAGVSQSPSNKVTEKGKDVELRCDPISGHTALYWYRQSLGQGLEFLIYFQGNSAPDKSGLPSDRFSAERTGGSVSTLTIQRTQQEDSAVYLCASSLFKGANVLTFGAGSRLTVL.

This clone was observed a few times. V usage is TRBV5-1 and J usage is TRBJ1-3; D is unclear. Germline V gene lookup returns CDR1 SGHRS and CDR2 YFSETQ. The CDR3 spans 15 residues. Trimming pared 2 bases from V and 6 bases from J, leaving 15 bases between. This chain's CDR3 is CASSFVPGTQNTIYF. For the CDR3, the DNA is TGCGCCAGCAGCTTCGTGCCGGGCACCCAAAACACCATATATTTT.

V gene TRBV5-6 combines with J gene TRBJ2-1; perhaps TRBD2 as D (6 bases). V shed 0 bases and J shed 0 bases, with 13 bases lying between them. This CDR3 has 17 amino acids. Germline V lookup: CDR1 SGHDT, CDR2 YYEEEE. CDR3 in amino acids: CASSLVLAGSSYNEQFF. CDR3 nucleotides: TGTGCCAGCAGCTTGGTGCTGGCGGGAAGCTCCTACAATGAGCAGTTCTTC.

The chain uses TRBV18 and TRBJ1-4, with TRBD1 matching over 7 bases. The CDR3 has 14 residues. Looked up from germline, CDR1 is KGHSH and CDR2 is LQKENI. V lost 6 bases, J lost 3 bases, and 4 bases stayed unmatched. The CDR3 nucleotides are TGTGCCAGCTCCAAGACAGGGTCTAATGAAAAACTGTTTTTT. Translating it yields CASSKTGSNEKLFF.

The J gene is TRBJ2-5, the V gene TRBV4-2; 9 bases are shared with TRBD1. CDR1 LGHNA and CDR2 YNFKEQ come from the germline V gene. The CDR3 totals 14 residues. Trimming took 3 bases from V and 5 from J; bases not matched to a gene: 4. CDR3 bases: TGTGCCAGCAGCCAGGGACAGGGTTGGGAGACCCAGTACTTC. As protein: CASSQGQGWETQYF.

The table lists this clone with a count of one. This CDR3 is CSVDSNYYGYTF. The CDR3 nucleotides read TGCAGCGTTGACTCGAATTACTATGGCTACACCTTC. This sequence joins TRBV29-1 and TRBJ1-2, with unresolved D. Germline loops: CDR1 SQVTM, CDR2 ANQGSEA. The V and J ends lost 3 bases and 3 bases respectively, with 8 bases between them. This CDR3 has 12 amino acids.

In this sample, this clone turned up once. The J gene is TRBJ1-3, the V gene TRBV5-1; no firm D call. The CDR3 spans 15 residues. With 4 bases removed from V and 0 bases from J, the gap between germline ends came to 11 bases. Germline V CDR1 and CDR2: SGHRS, YFSETQ. The CDR3 bases are TGCGCCAGCAGCGAGGTACTGAGCTCTGGAAACACCATATATTTT. Encoded protein: CASSEVLSSGNTIYF.

The chain uses TRBV2 and TRBJ1-3, with TRBD1 identical over 7 bases. The CDR3 length is 12 residues. Trimming removed 6 bases from V and 7 bases from J; junction bases left unmatched: 3. CDR1 and CDR2 (germline): SNHLY, FYNNEI. The CDR3 reads CASSPTGNTIYF. The CDR3 nucleotides read TGTGCCAGCAGCCCGACAGGGAACACCATATATTTT. Combining the CDR3 with reference TRBV2 and TRBJ1-3 gives the whole variable domain EPEVTQTPSHQVTQMGQEVILRCVPISNHLYFYWYRQILGQKVEFLVSFYNNEISEKSEIFDDQFSVERPDGSNFTLKIRSTKLEDSAMYFCASSPTGNTIYFGEGSWLTVV.

In nucleotides, the CDR3 is TGTGCCAGCAGCTTGAGTATGACAGGACCCCTCCGCGGGGAGCTGTTTTTT. Residues: CASSLSMTGPLRGELFF. This chain links TRBV7-2 with TRBJ2-2, with a tentative D call TRBD1 (6 bases). Germline lookup yields CDR1 SGHTA and CDR2 FQGNSA. The CDR3 runs to 17 residues. Trimming stripped 3 bases from V and 7 bases from J, with 21 bases between.

The gene calls are TRBV6-1 and TRBJ2-7; D might be TRBD1 (6 bases). CDR1 and CDR2 (germline): MNHNS, SASEGT. This CDR3 comprises 15 residues. Deletions cut 2 bases from V and 0 bases from J, with 11 bases between. This CDR3 is CASSEWGQPSYEQYF. CDR3 DNA sequence: TGTGCCAGCAGTGAATGGGGGCAACCCTCCTACGAGCAGTACTTC.

V is TRBV5-1 and J is TRBJ2-5; maybe TRBD1 (6 bases). The CDR3 length is 14 residues. V lost 6 bases and J lost 3, with 15 bases in between. Looked up from germline, CDR1 is SGHRS and CDR2 is YFSETQ. The CDR3 sequence is CASTFGQSEETQYF. The CDR3 DNA reads as TGCGCCAGCACCTTCGGACAGTCCGAAGAGACCCAGTACTTC.

The chain carries TRBV2 and TRBJ2-2; no clear D. The CDR3 consists of 15 residues. V lost 2 bases and J 2 bases, leaving 9 bases between the germline ends. The germline V gene encodes CDR1 SNHLY and CDR2 FYNNEI. CDR3 sequence reads: CASSEFSSNTGELFF. DNA of the CDR3: TGTGCCAGCAGTGAATTTAGTAGTAACACCGGGGAGCTGTTTTTT.

The rearrangement links TRBV18 to TRBJ2-7; D ambiguous. This CDR3 has 13 residues. The V gene lost 4 bases and the J gene lost 0 bases, with 7 bases spanning the gap. The germline gives CDR1 KGHSH, CDR2 LQKENI. This chain's CDR3 is CASSHSSSYEQYF. CDR3 nucleotide sequence: TGTGCCAGCTCACATTCGAGCTCCTACGAGCAGTACTTC.

This clone occurred a few times. The chain joins TRBV6-4 to TRBJ1-1; D is unclear. This CDR3 spans 13 amino acids. V lost 6 bases and J 4 bases, leaving 12 bases between the germline ends. Per germline, CDR1 MRHNA and CDR2 SNTAGT. The CDR3 nucleotides are TGTGCCAGCAGCTATGATGGCGTCACTGAAGCTTTCTTT. This codes for CASSYDGVTEAFF.